The rows below give T cell receptor beta chains drawn from one sample of a study of control samples from healthy donors and cancer patients. Clones were sequenced by immunoSEQ multiplex PCR, and TCRdb holds only the in-frame ones, with some missing. Of about 89,000 clones in the sample, 85% are singletons; the top ten hold 2% to 2.5%. The source material was blood. Every receptor here comes from a woman aged 40 to 50 in good health. CDR3s leave out the opening cysteine and the closing phenylalanine or tryptophan. The D gene is left open where the match is weak. Size is omitted from some rows. Given values are once, few, many or a class for expanded clones.

size	D	V	J	CDR3
once	NA	TRBV5-1	TRBJ1-1	ASSLAGPGHTEAF
once	NA	TRBV29-1	TRBJ2-7	SVEDTRGSYEQY
NA	NA	TRBV6-5	TRBJ1-6	ASSNLDSRNSPLH
NA	NA	TRBV29-1	TRBJ2-3	SSEWVGTQY
few	TRBD1	TRBV30	TRBJ1-2	AWSAGTGLSNYGYT
NA	NA	TRBV29-1	TRBJ2-7	SVDEGGAEQY
NA	NA	TRBV7-2	TRBJ1-3	ASSLNRISGNTIY
NA	NA	TRBV5-6	TRBJ1-3	ASSSWSASLSSGNTIY
once	NA	TRBV7-9	TRBJ2-2	ASSSLGLDGELF
NA	TRBD1	TRBV3-1/TRBV3-2	TRBJ1-2	ASSQGQYAGYT
NA	NA	TRBV6-6	TRBJ2-3	ASSYSKDTQY
NA	TRBD2	TRBV20-1	TRBJ2-7	SASMTGGRNEQY
NA	NA	TRBV14	TRBJ2-3	ASSQFLAGRQY
NA	TRBD1	TRBV5-1	TRBJ2-6	ASRRGQASSGANVLT
NA	NA	TRBV7-2	TRBJ1-2	ASSRTGAGYT
NA	TRBD1	TRBV10-2	TRBJ2-1	ASSDLPQDRGPHRGGSYNEQF
NA	NA	TRBV15	TRBJ2-5	ATSRGSLPGQETQY
NA	NA	TRBV4-1	TRBJ1-1	ASSQGESENTEAF
NA	NA	TRBV25-1	TRBJ1-3	ASSAQGTGNTIY
NA	TRBD1	TRBV5-1	TRBJ2-4	ASSLGGGHGKNIQY
NA	TRBD1	TRBV6-2/TRBV6-3	TRBJ1-5	ASSPGTGGWQPQH
NA	NA	TRBV4-1	TRBJ1-5	ASSLRADDNQPQH
NA	NA	TRBV20-1	TRBJ2-1	SASRQDYYNEQF
NA	NA	TRBV5-8	TRBJ2-2	ASSPRANTGELF
NA	NA	TRBV6-5	TRBJ1-5	ASSNSGFNQPQH
NA	NA	TRBV7-2	TRBJ1-4	ASSFQTGTNEKLF
NA	TRBD1	TRBV5-6	TRBJ1-1	ASSFGTGGTEAF
NA	NA	TRBV3-1/TRBV3-2	TRBJ2-3	ASSQDVGLVDTQY
NA	NA	TRBV6-6	TRBJ2-2	ASSYDRSNTGELF
NA	TRBD2	TRBV27	TRBJ2-3	ASSLTGLAGGHTQY
few	NA	TRBV9	TRBJ2-7	ATHSGDCLAGFPYEQYFGHEQY
NA	NA	TRBV11-3	TRBJ2-3	ASSFGTTTDTQY
few	TRBD2	TRBV6-6	TRBJ2-7	ASSYSSGGYEQY
NA	NA	TRBV4-1	TRBJ2-1	ASSHPRDHPLSEQF
NA	TRBD1	TRBV19	TRBJ1-1	ASSMPQTGGPEAF
NA	NA	TRBV27	TRBJ2-1	ASSAEASAPNEQF
NA	TRBD2	TRBV11-3	TRBJ2-3	ASSLVGGSGGQTL
many	TRBD2	TRBV5-4	TRBJ2-3	ASSLGAGGPADTQY
NA	TRBD1	TRBV6-2/TRBV6-3	TRBJ1-5	ASSYRAGGPRPPYQPQH
NA	TRBD1	TRBV5-1	TRBJ1-2	ASSFWTGEGYT
once	NA	TRBV4-3	TRBJ2-2	ASSQEKGRNTGELF
NA	NA	TRBV7-3	TRBJ2-2	ASSLMGSQTGTGELF
NA	TRBD1	TRBV24-1	TRBJ1-2	ATSDGTGRRGYT
NA	NA	TRBV6-5	TRBJ2-2	ASSSHSTGELF
NA	NA	TRBV29-1	TRBJ2-1	SVALAHSYNEQF
NA	NA	TRBV6-5	TRBJ1-5	ASAGAQSGNQPQH
NA	NA	TRBV29-1	TRBJ1-1	SVWGWGNTEAF
NA	TRBD2	TRBV9	TRBJ2-1	ASSVSPTSGGGNEQF
few	TRBD1	TRBV2	TRBJ1-1	ASSNRGNTEAF
NA	TRBD1	TRBV6-5	TRBJ1-6	ASSRRDRVDSPLH
NA	TRBD2	TRBV7-3	TRBJ2-5	ASSESGLAGSPQETQY
NA	TRBD1	TRBV19	TRBJ1-6	ASNTLTGDSPLH
NA	NA	TRBV2	TRBJ1-1	ASRFSTAGAF
NA	NA	TRBV11-3	TRBJ2-7	ASSLESEGGIHEQY
NA	NA	TRBV14	TRBJ1-1	ASSQDFGGVNTEAF
NA	TRBD1	TRBV6-5	TRBJ1-2	ASSYGTGRRYGYT
NA	NA	TRBV14	TRBJ2-2	ASSQSGTGELF
few	NA	TRBV4-3	TRBJ2-1	ASSQEIGRRGRFNEQF
NA	NA	TRBV18	TRBJ1-4	ASSESSVATNEKLF